This T cell receptor beta chain was captured by sequencing in a study of cytomegalovirus exposure and HLA in healthy donors (dated by TCRdb to about 2017). In terms of the full investigation: A later analysis indicated that the 130 or so validation repertoires were generated on the platform also employed for the approximately 700 repertoires of the first cohort. The study aimed to test whether signatures of past pathogen exposure could be identified by cataloging public T cell receptors. Besides the first cohort of approximately 710 subjects, a separate validation cohort made up of roughly 130 different subjects was used. High-throughput TCR immunosequencing, statistical association of individual TCRs with disease status, and machine learning were combined to predict cytomegalovirus infection status.

The donors belonged to the validation cohort of around 120 subjects, which was separate from the roughly 670-subject first cohort. Of note for this clone: Its antigen is currently not known. Base qualities were left out, and no much larger clone turns up one base away.

V drops 3 bases and J drops 7 bases, leaving 15 bases in between. Taken from cysteine to phenylalanine, the CDR3 has 15 residues. Of the read, only the CDR3 DNA is kept; its 45 bases are in frame from base 1. As encoded in the germline V gene, CDR1 is MNHNS while CDR2 is SASEGT. Summary of the overall study and its limitations: A later analysis found that TCRs clustered in the first cohort also tended to co-occur in the roughly 110 validation repertoires, with about 94% of cluster scores above 0. According to the authors, the approach could potentially be generalized to other disease states and immunological phenotypes. The study listed around 160 TCR beta chains as associated with cytomegalovirus. The classifier was reported to diagnose cytomegalovirus status with high specificity and sensitivity in both the original cohort and the validation cohort. Most TCR sequences were observed very rarely across donors, whereas some public TCRs were present in many individuals. A later analysis lacked HLA typing for the validation cohort, so it scored co-occurrence in that cohort across all 120 repertoires. In vitro tests confirmed that a few of the cytomegalovirus-associated TCR beta chains recognize cytomegalovirus antigens.

The library was built by means of the immunoSEQ multiplex PCR assay. The original pipeline was this. A statistical classification framework was built to diagnose cytomegalovirus status from the catalog of TCR beta chain sequences. Imported from immuneACCESS, the table was reduced by TCRdb to in-frame sequences with V and J called. These copies leave out some clones; in studies compared against another copy, an unresolved V gene accounts for under half, and the cause of the remainder is not known. From that table come the V and J calls and clone size; the DNA was used to work out D and trimming. The sample records about 73,000 clones, approximately 96% of which are singletons. Of the sample, 3% to 3.5% is held by the ten largest clones.

The sample comprised PBMCs. The sequence is built from TRBV6-1 and TRBJ2-2, with a tentative D gene TRBD1 over 7 matching bases. This receptor was taken from a man aged 18 to 29 in good health and CMV-seronegative. The DNA sequence is given as TGTGCCAGCAGTGAGGAGGGGGCCGTGGGCGGGGAGCTGTTTTTT. Its protein reads: CASSEEGAVGGELFF.